Detailed here is one T cell receptor beta chain. Its antigen is as yet unknown. Time point meaning: week 3, after first cycle of checkpoint inhibitor. Prior systemic cancer therapy, immunosuppressant use and other active malignancies excluded patients. This record comes from a study of blood T cell dynamics during melanoma immunotherapy. Profiling relied on immunoSEQ multiplex PCR, and the TCRdb table lists in-frame clones only, not all of them. Seen here are about 10,000 clones, approximately 90% observed once, and the top ten hold approximately 4.1%. There are 14 residues in the CDR3. V was trimmed by 8 bases and J by 6 bases, leaving 17 bases between them. In germline, CDR1 is MDHEN, CDR2 SYDVKM. Study outcomes and limitations: PBMC repertoires of eventual disease-control patients split at W3 into clonality or diversity gains.

The rearrangement joins TRBV28 to TRBJ1-5, with D perhaps TRBD1 (5 bases). The receptor was derived from a human donor with melanoma. This specimen was blood, taken from a patient treated with checkpoint blockade. This CDR3 reads CASGSQGLGQPQHF. CDR3 coding DNA: TGTGCCAGCGGGAGTCAGGGACTGGGTCAGCCCCAGCATTTT.